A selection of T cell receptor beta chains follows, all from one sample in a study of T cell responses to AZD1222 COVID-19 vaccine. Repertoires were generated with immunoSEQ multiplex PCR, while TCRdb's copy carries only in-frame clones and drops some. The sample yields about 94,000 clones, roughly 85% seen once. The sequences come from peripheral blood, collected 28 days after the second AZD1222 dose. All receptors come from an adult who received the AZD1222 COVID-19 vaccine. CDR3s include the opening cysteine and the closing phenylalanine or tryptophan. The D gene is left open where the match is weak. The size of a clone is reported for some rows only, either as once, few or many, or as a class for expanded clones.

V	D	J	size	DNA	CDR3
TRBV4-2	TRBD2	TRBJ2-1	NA	TGTGCCAGCAGCCCCACATGGACTAGCGGGGCATCCTACAATGAGCAGTTCTTC	CASSPTWTSGASYNEQFF
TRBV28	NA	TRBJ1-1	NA	TGTGCCAGCAGCCCCCCAGGAGGGAACACTGAAGCTTTCTTT	CASSPPGGNTEAFF
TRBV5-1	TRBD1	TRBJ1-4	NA	TGCGCCAGCAGCTCCCACGGACAGGGGGTAAATGAAAAACTGTTTTTT	CASSSHGQGVNEKLFF
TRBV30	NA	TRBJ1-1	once	TGTGCCTGGGATGGACAGCAGAACACTGAAGCTTTCTTT	CAWDGQQNTEAFF
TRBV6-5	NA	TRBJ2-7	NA	TGTGCCAGCAAACTCCTCTGGGATTCCTACGAGCAGTACTTC	CASKLLWDSYEQYF
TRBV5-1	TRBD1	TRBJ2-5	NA	TGCGCCAGCAGCCGAGACAGGGCGGGCCAAGAGACCCAGTACTTC	CASSRDRAGQETQYF
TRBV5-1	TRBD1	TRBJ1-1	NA	TGCGCCAGCAGCTCCGGACAGGGGAACACTGAAGCTTTCTTT	CASSSGQGNTEAFF
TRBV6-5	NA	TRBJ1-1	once	TGTGCCAGCACCGACAGGAACAGTCTTGAAGCTTTCTTT	CASTDRNSLEAFF
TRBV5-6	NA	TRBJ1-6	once	TGTGCCAGCAGCTTGTTTAACACCCGAAACTCCTATAATTCACCCCTCCACTTT	CASSLFNTRNSYNSPLHF
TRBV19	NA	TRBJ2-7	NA	TGTGCCAGTAGTATAGGGCAGGGGAACGAGCAGTACTTC	CASSIGQGNEQYF
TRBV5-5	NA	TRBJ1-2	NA	TGTGCCAGCAGCTTGGTGGGAGTAGGGGAGGGTGATCAAGGCTACACCTTC	CASSLVGVGEGDQGYTF
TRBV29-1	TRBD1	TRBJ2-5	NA	TGCAGCGTCGGGTGGGACAGGGGACGAGAGACCCAGTACTTC	CSVGWDRGRETQYF
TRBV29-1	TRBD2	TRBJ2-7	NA	TGCAGCGTTGAAGGTGCGCGGACTAGCTCTCCCTACGAGCAGTACTTC	CSVEGARTSSPYEQYF
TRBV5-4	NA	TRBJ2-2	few	TGTGCCAGCAGCTTCAAGATTGGGACCCGGAACACCGGGGAGCTGTTTTTT	CASSFKIGTRNTGELFF
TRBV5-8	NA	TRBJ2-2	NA	TGTGCCAGCTCCCCCCTACTTAACACCGGGGAGCTGTTTTTT	CASSPLLNTGELFF
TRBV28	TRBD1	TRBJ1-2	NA	TGTGCCAGCAGTTTATGGGAGGGACAGCGTTATGGCTACACCTTC	CASSLWEGQRYGYTF
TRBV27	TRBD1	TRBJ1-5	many	TGTGCCAGCAGTCAAACGACAGGGGGCAGCAATCAGCCCCAGCATTTT	CASSQTTGGSNQPQHF
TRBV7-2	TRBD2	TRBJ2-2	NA	TGTGCCAGCAGCCCTCGACTAGCGGGAGTTTCCGGGGAGCTGTTTTTT	CASSPRLAGVSGELFF
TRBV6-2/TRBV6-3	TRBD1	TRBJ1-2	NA	TGTGCCAGCAATTACCTACTGGGACAGCACTATGGCTACACCTTC	CASNYLLGQHYGYTF
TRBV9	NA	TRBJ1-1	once	TGTGCCAGCAGCGCCTCCATAGAAACTGAAGCTTTCTTT	CASSASIETEAFF
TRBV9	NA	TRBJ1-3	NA	TGTGCCAGCAGCGGACAAGCAGCAGGCTCTGGAAACACCATATATTTT	CASSGQAAGSGNTIYF
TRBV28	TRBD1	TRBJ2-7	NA	TGTGCCAGCAGCCCCCCGGGACAGGTCTACGAGCAGTACTTC	CASSPPGQVYEQYF
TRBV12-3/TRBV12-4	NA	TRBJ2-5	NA	TGTGCCAGCAGTTTTAATCGAGAAGAGACCCAGTACTTC	CASSFNREETQYF
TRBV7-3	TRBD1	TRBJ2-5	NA	TGTGCCAGCAGCCGGACAGGGGGACAAGAGACCCAGTACTTC	CASSRTGGQETQYF
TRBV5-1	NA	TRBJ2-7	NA	TGCGCCAGCAGCTTGGATGGCAGGGCCACCTACGAGCAGTACTTC	CASSLDGRATYEQYF
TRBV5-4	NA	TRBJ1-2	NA	TGTGCCAGCAGCTTGCGTTCGGCCAGAAACTATGGCTACACCTTC	CASSLRSARNYGYTF
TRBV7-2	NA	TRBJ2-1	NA	TGTGCCAGCAGCGCCCGGCGAGTCCTGGAGCAGTTCTTC	CASSARRVLEQFF
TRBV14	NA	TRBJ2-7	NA	TGTGCCAGCAGCCAAGGTCTAATCTACGAGCAGTACTTC	CASSQGLIYEQYF
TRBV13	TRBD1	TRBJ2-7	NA	TGTGCCAGCAGCCCTGAGATCGGGACAGTTAGGGTCGAGCAGTACTTC	CASSPEIGTVRVEQYF
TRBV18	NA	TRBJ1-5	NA	TGTGCCAGCTCACCAGACAACCGCAATCAGCCCCAGCATTTT	CASSPDNRNQPQHF
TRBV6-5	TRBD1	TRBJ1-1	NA	TGTGCCTGCCGACAGGGGGAAATAACTGAAGCTTTCTTT	CACRQGEITEAFF
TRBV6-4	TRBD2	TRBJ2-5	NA	TGTGCCAGCACGTTCGACGGGAGGGAGACCCAGTACTTC	CASTFDGRETQYF
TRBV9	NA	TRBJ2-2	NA	TGTGCCAGCAGCGTAGGAGGGACCTACACCGGGGAGCTGTTTTTT	CASSVGGTYTGELFF
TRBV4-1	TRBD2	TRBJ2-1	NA	TGCGCCAGCAGCCAAATGACGACTAGCGGGAGCTCCTACAATGAGCAGTTCTTC	CASSQMTTSGSSYNEQFF
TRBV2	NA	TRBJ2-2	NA	TGTGCCAGCAGTGAAGGGACAACCGGGGAGCTGTTTTTT	CASSEGTTGELFF
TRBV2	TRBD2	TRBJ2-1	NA	TGTGCCAGCAGTCCGACCCCGGGACTAAACAATGAGCAGTTCTTC	CASSPTPGLNNEQFF
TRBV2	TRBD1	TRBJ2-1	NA	TGTGCCAGCACCTCCGGACAGGGGGAGGGAAGACACTACAATGAGCAGTTCTTC	CASTSGQGEGRHYNEQFF
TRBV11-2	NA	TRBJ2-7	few	TGTGCCAGCAGCTTAGAGGGGGGAGAATCCTACGAGCAGTACTTC	CASSLEGGESYEQYF
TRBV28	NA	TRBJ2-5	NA	TGTGCCAGCAGTTTAGGGACCCAGTACCAAGAGACCCAGTACTTC	CASSLGTQYQETQYF
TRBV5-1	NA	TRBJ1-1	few	TGCGCCAGCAGCTTGGAGTTTGCCACTACGGGCACTGAAGCTTTCTTT	CASSLEFATTGTEAFF
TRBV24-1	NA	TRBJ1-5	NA	TGTGCCACCAGTGATGGGAGCAGTGGCAATCAGCCCCAGCATTTT	CATSDGSSGNQPQHF
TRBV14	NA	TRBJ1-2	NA	TGTGCCAGCAGCCGGCGGATTGACTATGGCTACACCTTC	CASSRRIDYGYTF
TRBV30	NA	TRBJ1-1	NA	TGTGCCTGGACCACATCCCGTTCCGCTTTCTTT	CAWTTSRSAFF
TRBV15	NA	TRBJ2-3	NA	TGTGCCACCAGTCCCGGTGCTGGGGCTAGCACAGATACGCAGTATTTT	CATSPGAGASTDTQYF
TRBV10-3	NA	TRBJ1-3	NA	TGTGCCATCAGTGAGTCGACTCTAGGGGGAAACACCATATATTTT	CAISESTLGGNTIYF
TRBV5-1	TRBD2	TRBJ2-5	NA	TGCGCCAGCAGCCGACTAGCGGGGAAACAAGAGACCCAGTACTTC	CASSRLAGKQETQYF
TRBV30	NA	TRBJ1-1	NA	TGTGCCTGGGGAACCGGGACTCCAGCAAAAGGGGAAGCTTTCTTT	CAWGTGTPAKGEAFF
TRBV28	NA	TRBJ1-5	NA	TGTGCCAGCAGTTTTCTGTCTCGAGGCAATCAGCCCCAGCATTTT	CASSFLSRGNQPQHF
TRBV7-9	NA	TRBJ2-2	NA	TGTGCCAGCAGCTTTGCCAGGGGAAACACCGGGGAGCTGTTTTTT	CASSFARGNTGELFF
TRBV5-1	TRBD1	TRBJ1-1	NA	TGCGCCAGCAGCACCTCAACGCAGGGGGGGACTGAAGCTTTCTTT	CASSTSTQGGTEAFF
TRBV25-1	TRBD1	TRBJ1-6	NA	TGTGCCAGCAGTCCCATGACAGGGAATAATTCACCCCTCCACTTT	CASSPMTGNNSPLHF
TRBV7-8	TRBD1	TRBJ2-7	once	TGTGCCAGCAGACGAGACAGGGCTCGGCCCTACGAGCAGTACTTC	CASRRDRARPYEQYF
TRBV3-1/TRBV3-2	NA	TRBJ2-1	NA	TGTGCCAGCAGCGGGAGCCCGGGACTTCGGGATGAGCAGTTCTTC	CASSGSPGLRDEQFF